The 14 T cell receptor beta chains listed next were all sequenced from one sample in a study of response to subunit inactivated influenza vaccine. TCRdb passed the RT-PCR reads through MiXCR, listing each CDR3 protein once. The sample yields approximately 700,000 distinct CDR3 sequences, more than 11% seen once. Material: PBMCs from blood, obtained 14 to 15 days before vaccination. Every receptor here comes from a man in his fifties or sixties who received an inactivated influenza vaccine.

This clonotype was counted only a few times. V usage is TRBV6-5 and J usage is TRBJ2-7; 10 bases are shared with TRBD2. The CDR3 consists of 19 residues. The V gene end was trimmed by 2 bases and the J gene end by 4 bases; junction bases not matched to a gene: 17. Germline CDR1 MNHEY, CDR2 SVGAGI. CDR3 in DNA: TGTGCCAGCAGTTACGACCGGGGGGGAGGGGCTAGCGGGAGTTACGAGCAGTACTTC. Protein: CASSYDRGGGASGSYEQYF.

V usage is TRBV4-3 and J usage is TRBJ2-1, with 8 nucleotides matching TRBD1. V trimming: 1 base; J trimming: 6 bases; junction bases outside the gene matches: 17. In germline, CDR1 is LGHNA, CDR2 YSLEER. The CDR3 contains 19 residues. DNA for the CDR3: TGCGCCAGCAGCCAAGTGAGGGCCAGGGGGCTGGGTTTTGGCAATGAGCAGTTCTTC. The encoded protein is CASSQVRARGLGFGNEQFF.

The chain uses TRBV13 and TRBJ2-7; 10 bases fit TRBD2. This CDR3 contains 16 residues. In germline, CDR1 is PRHDT, CDR2 FYEKMQ (reference sequence). Trimming removed 5 bases from V and 3 bases from J; junction bases left unmatched: 10. The CDR3 spells CASSQPSGREGYEQYF. CDR3 nucleotide sequence: TGTGCCAGCAGCCAGCCAAGCGGGAGGGAGGGCTACGAGCAGTACTTC.

The V and J genes are TRBV3-1 and TRBJ2-2; no clear D. The germline gives CDR1 LGHDT, CDR2 YNNKEL (reference sequence). The CDR3 runs 13 residues. Trimming took 0 bases from V and 9 from J, leaving 8 bases between them. The CDR3 DNA reads TGTGCCAGCAGCCAAGAACCACTTTGGGAGCTGTTTTTT. Protein product: CASSQEPLWELFF.

In this sample, this clonotype turned up a few times. This CDR3 is CASSPPGLAGMDTQYF. Written as DNA, the CDR3 is TGTGCCAGCAGCCCCCCGGGTCTAGCGGGAATGGATACGCAGTATTTT. The genes are TRBV7-9 and TRBJ2-3; TRBD2 matches at 9 bases. Trimming at V came to 5 bases and at J to 6 bases, leaving 12 bases not matched to a gene. CDR3 length: 16 residues. Germline V gene sequence: CDR1 SEHNR, CDR2 FQNEAQ (reference sequence).

The V gene is TRBV6-1, the J gene TRBJ2-3; the D gene is possibly TRBD2 (6 bases). Between the trimmed V and J ends, which lost 3 bases and 2 bases, there was a span of 9 bases. The CDR3 runs to 14 residues. Germline lookup yields CDR1 MNHNS and CDR2 SASEGT. This CDR3 reads CASSEAGHTDTQYF. The CDR3 DNA follows: TGTGCCAGCAGTGAGGCGGGGCACACAGATACGCAGTATTTT.

The chain combines TRBV6-1 with TRBJ2-1; the match to TRBD2 covers 13 bases. V was pared by 6 bases and J by 3 bases, with 11 bases of the junction left unmatched. The CDR3 totals 18 residues. The germline gives CDR1 MNHNS, CDR2 SASEGT. CDR3 nucleotides: TGTGCCAGCAGCCCTAGGACTAGCGGGAGTACTAACTACAATGAGCAGTTCTTC. This codes for CASSPRTSGSTNYNEQFF.

This clonotype was recorded a few times. The chain recombines TRBV27 with TRBJ2-7; 8 nucleotides align to TRBD1. The trim removed 6 bases at V and 7 bases at J, leaving 14 bases unmatched. The CDR3 sequence is 15 residues long. Germline CDR1 reads MNHEY; CDR2 reads SMNVEV (reference sequence). This CDR3 reads CASSRQGIPPSEQYF. In nucleotides, the CDR3 is TGTGCCAGCAGCCGACAGGGGATCCCCCCCTCGGAGCAGTACTTC.

As regards this clonotype: One end of the junction varies from germline; a read error may be responsible. The chain combines TRBV7-2 with TRBJ2-2, with 7 bases identical to TRBD2. Germline V lookup: CDR1 SGHTA, CDR2 FQGNSA. The CDR3 has 16 amino acids. The CDR3 is CASSLALAGVPGVLFF. The DNA for the CDR3 is TGTGCCAGCAGCTTAGCGTTGGCGGGGGTACCCGGGGTGCTGTTTTTT.

This clonotype was counted ten times or more. This sequence joins TRBV12-3 or TRBV12-4 and TRBJ2-3; 9 nucleotides line up with TRBD1. The length of the CDR3 is 15 residues. The trim removed 6 bases at V and 1 base at J, leaving 5 bases unmatched. CDR3 in DNA: TGTGCCAGCAGCTCGCGGACAGGGGGCACAGATACGCAGTATTTT. Protein product: CASSSRTGGTDTQYF.

The V call is TRBV7-2, the J call TRBJ1-1, with D possibly matching TRBD1 (5 bases). The CDR3 totals 15 residues. Germline CDR1 and CDR2: SGHTA and FQGNSA. Trimming took 1 base from V and 7 from J, leaving 16 bases between them. CDR3 coding DNA: TGTGCCAGCAGCTTAGAGGCAGGGAGGAATGGTGAAGCTTTCTTT. Translation: CASSLEAGRNGEAFF.

This chain connects TRBV7-9 to TRBJ1-1; D might be TRBD1 (6 bases). This CDR3 is built from 16 residues. Looked up from germline, CDR1 is SEHNR and CDR2 is FQNEAQ (reference sequence). Trimming shortened V by 5 bases and J by 4 bases, and 20 bases separated the two germline ends. CDR3 loop: CASSPPAGGLSTEAFF. For the CDR3, the DNA is TGTGCCAGCAGCCCTCCGGCGGGGGGGCTAAGCACTGAAGCTTTCTTT. Full variable domain (remainder filled in from reference TRBV7-9 and TRBJ1-1): DTGVSQNPRHKITKRGQNVTFRCDPISEHNRLYWYRQTLGQGPEFLTYFQNEAQLEKSRLLSDRFSAERPKGSFSTLEIQRTEQGDSAMYLCASSPPAGGLSTEAFFGQGTRLTVV.

The chain combines TRBV6-2 or TRBV6-3 with TRBJ2-3; a weak D match, TRBD2 (6 bases). The CDR3 extends over 16 amino acids. The V end lost 7 bases, the J end lost 2 bases, and 19 bases lay between the germline ends. CDR1 is MNHEY, CDR2 SVGEGT, per germline. The CDR3 sequence: CASTPGGALNTDTQYF. CDR3 DNA sequence: TGTGCCAGCACCCCTGGAGGGGCGTTAAACACAGATACGCAGTATTTT.

The J gene is TRBJ2-1, the V gene TRBV5-4; 7 bases agree with TRBD2. J gave up 14 bases and V 2 bases, and 13 bases lay outside the gene matches. The CDR3 length is 14 residues. Germline values: CDR1 SGHNT, CDR2 YYREEE (reference sequence). The CDR3 loop reads CASSLVGGEGKEFF. The CDR3 coding sequence is TGTGCCAGCAGCTTAGTTGGTGGGGAGGGGAAGGAGTTCTTC.